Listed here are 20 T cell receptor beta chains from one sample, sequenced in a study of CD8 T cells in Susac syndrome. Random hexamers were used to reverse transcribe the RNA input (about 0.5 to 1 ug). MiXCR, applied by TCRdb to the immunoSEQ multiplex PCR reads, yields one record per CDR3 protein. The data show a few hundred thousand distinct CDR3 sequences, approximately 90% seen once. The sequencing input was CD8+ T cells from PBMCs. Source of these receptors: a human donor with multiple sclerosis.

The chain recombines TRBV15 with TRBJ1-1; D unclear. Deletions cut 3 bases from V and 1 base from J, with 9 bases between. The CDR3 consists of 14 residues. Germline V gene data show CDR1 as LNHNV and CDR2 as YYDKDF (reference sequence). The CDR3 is CATSSITENTEAFF. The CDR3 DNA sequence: TGTGCCACCAGCAGTATTACAGAGAACACTGAAGCTTTCTTT.

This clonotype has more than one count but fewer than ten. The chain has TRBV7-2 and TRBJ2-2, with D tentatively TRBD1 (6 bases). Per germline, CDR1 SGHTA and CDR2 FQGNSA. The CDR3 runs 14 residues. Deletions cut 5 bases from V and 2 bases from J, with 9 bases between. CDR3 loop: CASSQGLNTGELFF. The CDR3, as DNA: TGTGCCAGCAGCCAGGGGCTAAACACCGGGGAGCTGTTTTTT.

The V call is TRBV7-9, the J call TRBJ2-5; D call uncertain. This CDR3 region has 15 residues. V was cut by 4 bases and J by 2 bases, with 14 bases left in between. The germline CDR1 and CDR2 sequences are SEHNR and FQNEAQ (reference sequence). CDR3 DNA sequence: TGTGCCAGCAGCTACCCCCGGGCAGGACAAGAGACCCAGTACTTC. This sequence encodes CASSYPRAGQETQYF.

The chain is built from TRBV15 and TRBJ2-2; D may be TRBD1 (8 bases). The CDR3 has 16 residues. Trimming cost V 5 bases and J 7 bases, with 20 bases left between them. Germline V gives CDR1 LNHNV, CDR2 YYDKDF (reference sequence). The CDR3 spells CATSPHRGRGSGELFF. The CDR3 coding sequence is TGTGCCACCAGCCCCCACAGGGGGAGGGGTAGCGGGGAGCTGTTTTTT.

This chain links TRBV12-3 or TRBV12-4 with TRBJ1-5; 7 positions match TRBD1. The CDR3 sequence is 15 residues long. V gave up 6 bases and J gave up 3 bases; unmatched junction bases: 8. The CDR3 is CASSTTGEANQPQHF. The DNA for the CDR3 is TGTGCCAGCAGCACCACAGGGGAAGCCAATCAGCCCCAGCATTTT.

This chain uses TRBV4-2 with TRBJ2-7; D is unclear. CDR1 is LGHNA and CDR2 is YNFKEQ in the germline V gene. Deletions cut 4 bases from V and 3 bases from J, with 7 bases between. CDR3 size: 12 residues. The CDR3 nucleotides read TGTGCCAGCAGCCCCGACCTCTACGAGCAGTACTTC. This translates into CASSPDLYEQYF.

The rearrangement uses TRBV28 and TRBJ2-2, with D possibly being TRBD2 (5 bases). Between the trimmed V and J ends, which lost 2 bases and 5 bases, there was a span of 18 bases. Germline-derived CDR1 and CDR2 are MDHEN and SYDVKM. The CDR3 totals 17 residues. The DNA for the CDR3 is TGTGCCAGCAGTTTACATGTGGCTGGCACGGGAACCGGGGAGCTGTTTTTT. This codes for CASSLHVAGTGTGELFF.

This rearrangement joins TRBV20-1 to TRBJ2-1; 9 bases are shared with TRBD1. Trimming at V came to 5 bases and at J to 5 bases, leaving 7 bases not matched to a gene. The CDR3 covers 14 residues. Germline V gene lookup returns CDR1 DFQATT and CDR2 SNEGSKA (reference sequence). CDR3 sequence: CSAPTGGSHNEQFF. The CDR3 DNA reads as TGCAGTGCTCCGACAGGGGGGTCCCACAATGAGCAGTTCTTC.

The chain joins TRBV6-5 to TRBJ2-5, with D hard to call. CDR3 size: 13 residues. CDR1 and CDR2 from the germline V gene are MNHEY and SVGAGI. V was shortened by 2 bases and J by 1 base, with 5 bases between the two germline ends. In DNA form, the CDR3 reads TGTGCCAGCAGTTACGCATTCCAAGAGACCCAGTACTTC. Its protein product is CASSYAFQETQYF.

As DNA, the CDR3 is TGTGCCAGCAGACAAGGACTAGCGGGAGCGGAAGAGCAGTACTTC. This codes for CASRQGLAGAEEQYF. This chain joins TRBV7-9 and TRBJ2-7; 13 positions match TRBD2. Trimming removed 6 bases from V and 7 bases from J; junction bases left unmatched: 9. Per the germline V gene, CDR1 is SEHNR and CDR2 is FQNEAQ (reference sequence). There are 15 residues in the CDR3.

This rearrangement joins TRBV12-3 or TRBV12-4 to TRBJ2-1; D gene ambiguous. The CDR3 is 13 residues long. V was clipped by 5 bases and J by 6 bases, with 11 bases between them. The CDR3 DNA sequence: TGTGCCAGCAGTGCAGACAAGCTCAATGAGCAGTTCTTC. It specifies CASSADKLNEQFF.

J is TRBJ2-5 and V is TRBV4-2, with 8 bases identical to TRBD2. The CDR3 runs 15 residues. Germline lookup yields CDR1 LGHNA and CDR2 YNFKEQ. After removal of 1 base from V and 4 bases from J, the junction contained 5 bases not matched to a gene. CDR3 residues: CASSQGLAGRETQYF. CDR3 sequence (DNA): TGTGCCAGCAGCCAAGGGTTAGCGGGGAGAGAGACCCAGTACTTC.

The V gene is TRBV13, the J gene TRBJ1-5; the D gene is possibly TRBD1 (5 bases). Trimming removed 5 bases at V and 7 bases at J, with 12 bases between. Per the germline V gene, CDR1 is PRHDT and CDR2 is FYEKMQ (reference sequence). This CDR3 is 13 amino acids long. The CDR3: CASSAQGIQPQHF. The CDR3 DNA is TGTGCCAGCAGCGCCCAGGGAATACAGCCCCAGCATTTT.

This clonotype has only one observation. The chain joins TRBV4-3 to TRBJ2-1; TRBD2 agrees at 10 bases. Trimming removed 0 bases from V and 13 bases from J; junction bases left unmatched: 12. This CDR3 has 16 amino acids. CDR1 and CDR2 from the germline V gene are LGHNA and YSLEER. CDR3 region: CASSQEGAGGPGTQFF. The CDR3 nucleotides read TGCGCCAGCAGCCAAGAAGGAGCGGGAGGGCCGGGCACACAGTTCTTC.

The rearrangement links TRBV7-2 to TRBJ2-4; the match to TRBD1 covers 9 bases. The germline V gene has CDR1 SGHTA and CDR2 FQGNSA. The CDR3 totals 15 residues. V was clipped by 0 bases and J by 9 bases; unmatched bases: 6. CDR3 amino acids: CASSLARTGDTIQYF. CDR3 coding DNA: TGTGCCAGCAGCTTAGCGAGGACAGGGGATACCATTCAGTACTTC.

DNA for the CDR3: TGCGCCAGCAGCCAAGATTATGGGACAGGGCTCCAGCCCCAGCATTTT. Its protein is CASSQDYGTGLQPQHF. The chain combines TRBV4-1 with TRBJ1-5; 9 positions agree with TRBD1. This CDR3 spans 16 amino acids. V lost 0 bases and J lost 7; bases outside the gene matches: 7. Germline CDR1 MGHRA, CDR2 YSYEKL.

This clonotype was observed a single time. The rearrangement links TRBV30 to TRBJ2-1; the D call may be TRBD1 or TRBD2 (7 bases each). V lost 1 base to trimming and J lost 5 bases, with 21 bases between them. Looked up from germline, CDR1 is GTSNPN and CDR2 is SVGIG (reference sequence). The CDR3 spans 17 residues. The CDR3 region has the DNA TGTGCCTGGAGTGACTGGGGAGCGGGGAGGGGGCACAATGAGCAGTTCTTC. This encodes CAWSDWGAGRGHNEQFF.

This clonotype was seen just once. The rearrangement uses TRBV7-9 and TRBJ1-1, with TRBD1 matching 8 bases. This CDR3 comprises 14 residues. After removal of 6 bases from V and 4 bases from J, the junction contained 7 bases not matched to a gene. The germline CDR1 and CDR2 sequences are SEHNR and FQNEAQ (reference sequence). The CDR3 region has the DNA TGTGCCAGCAGTCCCGGACAGGGCTTCACTGAAGCTTTCTTT. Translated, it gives CASSPGQGFTEAFF.

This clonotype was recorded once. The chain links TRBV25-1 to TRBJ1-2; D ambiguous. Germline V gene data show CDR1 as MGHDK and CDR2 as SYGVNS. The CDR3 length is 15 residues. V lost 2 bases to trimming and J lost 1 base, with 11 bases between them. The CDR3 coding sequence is TGTGCCAGCAGTGAAGATTTGCTAGATAACTATGGCTACACCTTC. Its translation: CASSEDLLDNYGYTF.

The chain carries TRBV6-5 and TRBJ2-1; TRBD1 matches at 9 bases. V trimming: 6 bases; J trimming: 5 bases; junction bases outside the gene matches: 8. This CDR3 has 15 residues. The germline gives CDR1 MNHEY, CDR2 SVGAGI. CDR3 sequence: CASRTGTGSDNEQFF. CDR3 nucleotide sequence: TGTGCCAGCAGGACCGGGACAGGGTCGGACAATGAGCAGTTCTTC.